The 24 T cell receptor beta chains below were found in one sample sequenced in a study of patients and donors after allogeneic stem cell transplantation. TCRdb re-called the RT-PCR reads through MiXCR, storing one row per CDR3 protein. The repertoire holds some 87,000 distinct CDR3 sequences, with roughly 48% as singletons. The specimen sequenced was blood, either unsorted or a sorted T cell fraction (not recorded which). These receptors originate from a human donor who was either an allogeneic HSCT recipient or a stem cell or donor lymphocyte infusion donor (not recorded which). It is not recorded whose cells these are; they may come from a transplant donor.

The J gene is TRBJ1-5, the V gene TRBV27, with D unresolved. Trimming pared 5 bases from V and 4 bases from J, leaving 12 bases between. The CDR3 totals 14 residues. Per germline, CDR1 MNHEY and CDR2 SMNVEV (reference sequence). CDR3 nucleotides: TGTGCCAGCAGTCCCCTCTGGCAGAATCAGCCCCAGCATTTT. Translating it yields CASSPLWQNQPQHF.

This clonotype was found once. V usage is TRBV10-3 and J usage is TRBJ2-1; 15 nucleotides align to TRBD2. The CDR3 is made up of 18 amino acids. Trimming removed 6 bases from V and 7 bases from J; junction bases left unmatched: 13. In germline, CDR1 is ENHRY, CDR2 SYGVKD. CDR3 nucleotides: TGTGCCATCAGGCCGGGACTAGCGGGAGGACCGTCGGGGAATGAGCAGTTCTTC. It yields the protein CAIRPGLAGGPSGNEQFF.

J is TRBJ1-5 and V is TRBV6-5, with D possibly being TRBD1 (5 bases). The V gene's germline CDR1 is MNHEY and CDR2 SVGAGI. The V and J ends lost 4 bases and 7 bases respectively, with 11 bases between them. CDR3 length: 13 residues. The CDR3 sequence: CASSSGGKQPQHF. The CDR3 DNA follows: TGTGCCAGCAGTTCCGGGGGTAAGCAGCCCCAGCATTTT.

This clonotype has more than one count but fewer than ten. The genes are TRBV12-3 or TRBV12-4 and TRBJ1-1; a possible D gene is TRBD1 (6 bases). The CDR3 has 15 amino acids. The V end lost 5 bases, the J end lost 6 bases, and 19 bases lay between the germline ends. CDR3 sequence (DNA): TGTGCCAGCAGTCAATTCGACAGGAGGGCCGCTGAAGCTTTCTTT. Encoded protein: CASSQFDRRAAEAFF.

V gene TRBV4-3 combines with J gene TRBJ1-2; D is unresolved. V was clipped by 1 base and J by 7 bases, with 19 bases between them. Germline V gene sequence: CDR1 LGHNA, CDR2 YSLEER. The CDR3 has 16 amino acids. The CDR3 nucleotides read TGCGCCAGCAGCCAAGTGGACCACGGGTTCATCGGTGGCTACACCTTC. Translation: CASSQVDHGFIGGYTF.

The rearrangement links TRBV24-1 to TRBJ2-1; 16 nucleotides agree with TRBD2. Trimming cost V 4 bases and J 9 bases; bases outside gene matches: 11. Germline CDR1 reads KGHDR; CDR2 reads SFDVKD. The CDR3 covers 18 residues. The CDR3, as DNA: TGTGCCACCAGTGACCCCGGGACTAGCGGGAGGGCTTCTTTTGAGCAGTTCTTC. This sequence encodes CATSDPGTSGRASFEQFF.

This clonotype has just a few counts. CDR3 coding DNA: TGTGCCAGCAGTTTAGAGTATAGCAATCAGCCCCAGCATTTT. Protein sequence: CASSLEYSNQPQHF. The chain combines TRBV27 with TRBJ1-5, with D uncertain. The CDR3 runs to 14 residues. V lost 2 bases and J lost 0, with 5 bases in between. CDR1 and CDR2 from the germline V gene are MNHEY and SMNVEV (reference sequence).

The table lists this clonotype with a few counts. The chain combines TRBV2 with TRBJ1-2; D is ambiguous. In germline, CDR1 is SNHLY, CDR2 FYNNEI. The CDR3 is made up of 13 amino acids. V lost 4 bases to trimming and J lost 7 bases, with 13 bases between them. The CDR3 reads CASSGEKGSGYTF. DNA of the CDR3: TGTGCCAGCAGTGGCGAAAAGGGATCTGGCTACACCTTC. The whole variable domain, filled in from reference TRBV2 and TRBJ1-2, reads EPEVTQTPSHQVTQMGQEVILRCVPISNHLYFYWYRQILGQKVEFLVSFYNNEISEKSEIFDDQFSVERPDGSNFTLKIRSTKLEDSAMYFCASSGEKGSGYTFGSGTRLTVV.

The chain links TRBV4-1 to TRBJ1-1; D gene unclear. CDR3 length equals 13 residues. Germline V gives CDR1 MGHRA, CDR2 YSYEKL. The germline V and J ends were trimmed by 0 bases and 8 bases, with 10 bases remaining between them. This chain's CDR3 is CASSQDIAGEAFF. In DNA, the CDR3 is TGCGCCAGCAGCCAAGATATAGCCGGCGAAGCTTTCTTT.

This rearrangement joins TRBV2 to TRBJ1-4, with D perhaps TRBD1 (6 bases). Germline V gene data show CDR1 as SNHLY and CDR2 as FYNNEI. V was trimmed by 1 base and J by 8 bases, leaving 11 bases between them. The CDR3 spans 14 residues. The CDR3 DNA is TGTGCCAGCAGTGAAGGACAGGCGGGGGAAAAACTGTTTTTT. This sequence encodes CASSEGQAGEKLFF.

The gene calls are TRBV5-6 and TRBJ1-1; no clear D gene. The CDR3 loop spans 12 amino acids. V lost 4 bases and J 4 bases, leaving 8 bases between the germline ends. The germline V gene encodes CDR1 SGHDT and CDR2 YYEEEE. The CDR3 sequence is CASSRTSTEAFF. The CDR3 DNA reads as TGTGCCAGCAGCCGGACTAGCACTGAAGCTTTCTTT.

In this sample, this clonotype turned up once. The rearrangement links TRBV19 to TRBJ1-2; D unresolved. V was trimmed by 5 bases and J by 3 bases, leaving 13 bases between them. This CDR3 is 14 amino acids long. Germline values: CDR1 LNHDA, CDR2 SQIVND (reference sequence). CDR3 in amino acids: CASSHEGRDYGYTF. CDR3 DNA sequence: TGTGCCAGTAGTCATGAAGGGCGAGACTATGGCTACACCTTC. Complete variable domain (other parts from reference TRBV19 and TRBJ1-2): DGGITQSPKYLFRKEGQNVTLSCEQNLNHDAMYWYRQDPGQGLRLIYYSQIVNDFQKGDIAEGYSVSREKKESFPLTVTSAQKNPTAFYLCASSHEGRDYGYTFGSGTRLTVV.

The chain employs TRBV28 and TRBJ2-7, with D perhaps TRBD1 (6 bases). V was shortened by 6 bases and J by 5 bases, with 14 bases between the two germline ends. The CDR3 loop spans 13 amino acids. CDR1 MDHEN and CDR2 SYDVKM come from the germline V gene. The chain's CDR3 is CASRFPGHDEQYF. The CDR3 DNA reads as TGTGCCAGCAGGTTCCCGGGACACGACGAGCAGTACTTC.

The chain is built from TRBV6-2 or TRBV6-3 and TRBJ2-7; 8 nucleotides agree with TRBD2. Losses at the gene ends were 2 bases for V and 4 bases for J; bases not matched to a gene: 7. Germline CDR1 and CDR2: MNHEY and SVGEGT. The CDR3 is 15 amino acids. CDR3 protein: CASSYEAGVDYEQYF. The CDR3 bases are TGTGCCAGCAGTTACGAAGCGGGAGTGGATTACGAGCAGTACTTC.

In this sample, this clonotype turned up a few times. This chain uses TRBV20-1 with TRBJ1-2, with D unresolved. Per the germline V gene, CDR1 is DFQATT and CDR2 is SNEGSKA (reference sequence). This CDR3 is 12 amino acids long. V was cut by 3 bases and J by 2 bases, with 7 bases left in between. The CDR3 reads CSASAGNYGYTF. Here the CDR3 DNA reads TGCAGTGCTAGTGCGGGGAACTATGGCTACACCTTC.

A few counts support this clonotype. CDR3: CATSSNRGYSNQPQHF. CDR3 nucleotides: TGTGCCACCAGCAGCAACAGGGGGTATAGCAATCAGCCCCAGCATTTT. This chain links TRBV15 with TRBJ1-5; 8 positions match TRBD1. CDR1 and CDR2 from the germline V gene are LNHNV and YYDKDF (reference sequence). The ends lost 3 bases at V and 0 bases at J; junction bases unmatched: 4. The CDR3 runs 16 residues.

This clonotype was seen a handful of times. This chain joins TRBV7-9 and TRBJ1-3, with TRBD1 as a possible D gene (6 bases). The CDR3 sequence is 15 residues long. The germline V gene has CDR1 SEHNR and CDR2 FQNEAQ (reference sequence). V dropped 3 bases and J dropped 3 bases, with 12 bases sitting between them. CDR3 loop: CASSLLGTLGNTIYF. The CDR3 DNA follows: TGTGCCAGCAGCTTGCTTGGGACACTTGGAAACACCATATATTTT.

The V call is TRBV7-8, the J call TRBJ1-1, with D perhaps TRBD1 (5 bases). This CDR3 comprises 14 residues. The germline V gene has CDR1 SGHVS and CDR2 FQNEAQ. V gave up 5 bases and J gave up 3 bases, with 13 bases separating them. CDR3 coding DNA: TGTGCCAGCAGCCCCGGGACGGCCGACACTGAAGCTTTCTTT. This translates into CASSPGTADTEAFF.

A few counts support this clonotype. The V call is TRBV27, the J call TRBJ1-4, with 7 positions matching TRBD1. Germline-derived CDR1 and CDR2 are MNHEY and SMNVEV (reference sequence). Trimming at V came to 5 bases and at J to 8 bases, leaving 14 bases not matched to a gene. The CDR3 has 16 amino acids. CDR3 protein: CASSPRTGHPVEKLFF. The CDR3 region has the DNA TGTGCCAGCAGTCCCCGGACAGGCCATCCAGTAGAAAAACTGTTTTTT. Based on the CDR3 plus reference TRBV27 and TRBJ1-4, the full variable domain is EAQVTQNPRYLITVTGKKLTVTCSQNMNHEYMSWYRQDPGLGLRQIYYSMNVEVTDKGDVPEGYKVSRKEKRNFPLILESPSPNQTSLYFCASSPRTGHPVEKLFFGSGTQLSVL.

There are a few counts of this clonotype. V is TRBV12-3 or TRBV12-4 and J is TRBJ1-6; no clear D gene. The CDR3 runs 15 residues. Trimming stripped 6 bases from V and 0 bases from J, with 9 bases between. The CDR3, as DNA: TGTGCCAGCAGATACGGGAGCTCCTATAATTCACCCCTCCACTTT. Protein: CASRYGSSYNSPLHF.

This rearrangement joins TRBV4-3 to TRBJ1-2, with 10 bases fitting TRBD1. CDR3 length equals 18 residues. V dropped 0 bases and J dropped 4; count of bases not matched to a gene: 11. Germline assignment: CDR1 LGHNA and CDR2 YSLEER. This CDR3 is CASSQDPPGTGVSYGYTF. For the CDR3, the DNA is TGCGCCAGCAGCCAAGACCCCCCAGGGACAGGGGTTAGCTATGGCTACACCTTC.

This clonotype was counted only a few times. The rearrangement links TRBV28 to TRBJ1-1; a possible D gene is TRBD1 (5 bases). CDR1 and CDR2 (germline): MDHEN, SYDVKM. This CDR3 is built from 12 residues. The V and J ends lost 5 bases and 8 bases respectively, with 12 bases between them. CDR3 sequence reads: CASSSGTPEAFF. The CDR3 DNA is TGTGCCAGCAGTAGTGGGACCCCCGAAGCTTTCTTT.

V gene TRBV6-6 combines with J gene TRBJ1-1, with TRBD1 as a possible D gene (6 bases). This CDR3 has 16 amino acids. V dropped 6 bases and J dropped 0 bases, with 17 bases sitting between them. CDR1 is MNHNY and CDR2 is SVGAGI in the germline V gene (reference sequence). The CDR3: CASRDRQGSLNTEAFF. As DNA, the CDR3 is TGTGCCAGCAGAGACCGGCAGGGGTCCTTGAACACTGAAGCTTTCTTT.

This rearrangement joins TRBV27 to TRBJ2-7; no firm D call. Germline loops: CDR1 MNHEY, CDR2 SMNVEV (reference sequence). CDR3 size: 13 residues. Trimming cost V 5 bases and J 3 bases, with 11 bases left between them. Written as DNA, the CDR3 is TGTGCCAGCAGTATCTCCGCCCGCTACGAGCAGTACTTC. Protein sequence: CASSISARYEQYF.